This TCR beta chain stems from a study of T cell repertoires in cytomegalovirus infection. Study summary: HLA-C-restricted CMV epitopes, recently identified, and well-studied HLA-B-restricted ones were used by the study.

There are 14 residues in the CDR3. The germline gives CDR1 SGHTA, CDR2 FQGNSA. Trimming removed 5 bases from V and 4 bases from J; junction bases left unmatched: 8. A note on this clonotype: Its antigen is not known.

One entry per CDR3 protein results from TCRdb running MiXCR on the reads. This table has 75,000 to 100,000 distinct CDR3 sequences, less than 30% appearing once. This chain joins TRBV7-2 and TRBJ2-7, with TRBD1 identical over 7 bases. The sequenced sample was CD8+ T cells from cultured PBMCs, obtained from culture after CMV antigen stimulation. This receptor was taken from a human donor in good health (CMV status not recorded). Some clones in this sample may be carry-over from other donors' samples. The CDR3 is CASSIRDSAYEQYF. The CDR3, as DNA: TGTGCCAGCAGCATCCGGGACAGTGCTTACGAGCAGTACTTC.